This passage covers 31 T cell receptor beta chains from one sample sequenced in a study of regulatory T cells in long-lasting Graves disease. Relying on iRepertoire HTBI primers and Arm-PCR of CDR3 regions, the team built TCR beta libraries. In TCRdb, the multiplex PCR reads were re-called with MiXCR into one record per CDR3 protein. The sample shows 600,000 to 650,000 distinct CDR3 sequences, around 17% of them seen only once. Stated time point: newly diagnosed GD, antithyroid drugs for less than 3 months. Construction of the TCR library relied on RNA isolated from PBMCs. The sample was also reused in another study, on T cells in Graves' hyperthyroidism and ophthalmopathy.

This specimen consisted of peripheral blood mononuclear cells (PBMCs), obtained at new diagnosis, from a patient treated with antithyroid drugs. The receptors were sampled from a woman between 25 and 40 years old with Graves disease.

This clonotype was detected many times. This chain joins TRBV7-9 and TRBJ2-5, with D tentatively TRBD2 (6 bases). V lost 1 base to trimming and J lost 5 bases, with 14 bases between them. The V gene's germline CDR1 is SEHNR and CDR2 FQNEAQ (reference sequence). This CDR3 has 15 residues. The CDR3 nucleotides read TGTGCCAGCAGCTTAGGATACGGGAGCGGTGAGACCCAGTACTTC. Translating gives CASSLGYGSGETQYF.

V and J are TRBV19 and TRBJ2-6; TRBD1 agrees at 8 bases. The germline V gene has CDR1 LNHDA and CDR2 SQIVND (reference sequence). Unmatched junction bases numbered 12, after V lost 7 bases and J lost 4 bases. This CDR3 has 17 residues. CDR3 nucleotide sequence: TGTGCCAGTAAAGATCGGACAGGGAGGCCGGGGGCCAACGTCCTGACTTTC. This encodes CASKDRTGRPGANVLTF.

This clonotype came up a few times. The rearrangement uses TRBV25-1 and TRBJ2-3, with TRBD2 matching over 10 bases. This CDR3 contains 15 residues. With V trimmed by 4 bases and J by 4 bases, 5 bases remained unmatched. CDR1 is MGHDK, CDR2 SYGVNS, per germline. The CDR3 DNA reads TGTGCCAGCAGTGCCCCTAGCGGGAGCGCAGATACGCAGTATTTT. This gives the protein CASSAPSGSADTQYF.

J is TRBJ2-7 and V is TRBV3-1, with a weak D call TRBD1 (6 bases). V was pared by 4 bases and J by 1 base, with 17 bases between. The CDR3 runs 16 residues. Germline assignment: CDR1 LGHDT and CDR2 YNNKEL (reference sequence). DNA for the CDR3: TGTGCCAGCAGCCGTCTTCCACAGGGTGGTTCCTACGAGCAGTACTTC. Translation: CASSRLPQGGSYEQYF.

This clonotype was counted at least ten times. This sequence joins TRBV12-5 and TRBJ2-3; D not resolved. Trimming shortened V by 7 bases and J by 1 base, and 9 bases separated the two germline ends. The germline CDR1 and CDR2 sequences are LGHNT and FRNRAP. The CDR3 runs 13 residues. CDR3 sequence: CASVGWGTDTQYF. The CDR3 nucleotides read TGTGCTAGTGTGGGGTGGGGCACAGATACGCAGTATTTT.

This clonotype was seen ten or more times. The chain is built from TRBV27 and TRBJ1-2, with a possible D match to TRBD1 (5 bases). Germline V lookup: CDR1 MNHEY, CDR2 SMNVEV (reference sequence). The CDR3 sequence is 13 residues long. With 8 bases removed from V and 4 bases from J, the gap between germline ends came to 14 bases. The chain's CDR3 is CASAPGRSYGYTF. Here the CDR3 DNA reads TGTGCCAGCGCGCCAGGGCGCTCCTATGGCTACACCTTC.

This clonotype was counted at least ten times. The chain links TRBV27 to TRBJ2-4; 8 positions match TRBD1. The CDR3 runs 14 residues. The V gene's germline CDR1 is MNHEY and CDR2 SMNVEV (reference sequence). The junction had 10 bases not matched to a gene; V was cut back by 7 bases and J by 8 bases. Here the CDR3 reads CASKPQGAWDIQYF. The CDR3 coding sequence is TGTGCCAGCAAACCTCAGGGGGCGTGGGACATTCAGTACTTC.

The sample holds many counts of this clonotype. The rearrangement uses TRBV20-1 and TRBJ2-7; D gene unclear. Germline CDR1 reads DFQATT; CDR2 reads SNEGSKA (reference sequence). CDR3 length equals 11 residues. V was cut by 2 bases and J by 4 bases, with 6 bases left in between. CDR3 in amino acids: CSARRRYEQYF. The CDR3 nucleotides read TGCAGTGCTAGAAGAAGGTACGAGCAGTACTTC.

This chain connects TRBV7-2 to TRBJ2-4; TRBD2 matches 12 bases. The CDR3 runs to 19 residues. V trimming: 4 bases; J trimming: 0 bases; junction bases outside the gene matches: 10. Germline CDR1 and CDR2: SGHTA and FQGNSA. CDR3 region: CASSSATSGRRLAKNIQYF. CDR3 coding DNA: TGTGCCAGCAGCTCCGCGACTAGCGGGAGAAGACTAGCCAAAAACATTCAGTACTTC.

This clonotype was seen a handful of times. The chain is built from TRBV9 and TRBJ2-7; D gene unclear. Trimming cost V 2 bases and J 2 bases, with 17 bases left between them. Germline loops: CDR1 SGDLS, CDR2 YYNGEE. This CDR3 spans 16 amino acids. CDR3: CASSVYAEQFPYEQYF. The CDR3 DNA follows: TGTGCCAGCAGCGTCTACGCGGAGCAATTCCCCTACGAGCAGTACTTC.

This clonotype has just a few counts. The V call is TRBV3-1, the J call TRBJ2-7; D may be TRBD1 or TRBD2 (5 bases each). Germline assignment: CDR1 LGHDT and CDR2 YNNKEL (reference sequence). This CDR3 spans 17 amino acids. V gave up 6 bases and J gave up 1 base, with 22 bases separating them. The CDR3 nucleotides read TGTGCCAGCAGACACATGACCGGGACCAGCTATTCCTACGAGCAGTACTTC. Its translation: CASRHMTGTSYSYEQYF.

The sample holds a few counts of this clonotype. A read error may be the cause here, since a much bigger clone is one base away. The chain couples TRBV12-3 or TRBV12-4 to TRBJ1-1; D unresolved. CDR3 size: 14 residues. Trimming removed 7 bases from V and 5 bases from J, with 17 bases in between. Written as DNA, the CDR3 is TGTGCCAGCACGCCCATGGCGGCGGGAACTGAAGCTTTCTTT. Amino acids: CASTPMAAGTEAFF.

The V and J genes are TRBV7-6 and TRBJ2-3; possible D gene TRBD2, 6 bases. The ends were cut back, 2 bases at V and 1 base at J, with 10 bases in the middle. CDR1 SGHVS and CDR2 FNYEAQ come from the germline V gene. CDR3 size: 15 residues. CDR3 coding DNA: TGTGCCAGCAGCTTATCGTCGGGAGGCACAGATACGCAGTATTTT. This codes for CASSLSSGGTDTQYF. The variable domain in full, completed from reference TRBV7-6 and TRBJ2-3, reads GAGVSQSPRYKVTKRGQDVALRCDPISGHVSLYWYRQALGQGPEFLTYFNYEAQQDKSGLPNDRFSAERPEGSISTLTIQRTEQRDSAMYRCASSLSSGGTDTQYFGPGTRLTVL.

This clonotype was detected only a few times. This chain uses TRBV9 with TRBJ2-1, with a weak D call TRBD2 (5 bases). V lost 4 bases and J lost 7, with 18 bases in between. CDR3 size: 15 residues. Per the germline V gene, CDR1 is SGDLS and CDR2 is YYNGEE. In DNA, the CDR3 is TGTGCCAGCAGCCCCTCGGCGGGCTCTTGGAATGAGCAGTTCTTC. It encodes CASSPSAGSWNEQFF.

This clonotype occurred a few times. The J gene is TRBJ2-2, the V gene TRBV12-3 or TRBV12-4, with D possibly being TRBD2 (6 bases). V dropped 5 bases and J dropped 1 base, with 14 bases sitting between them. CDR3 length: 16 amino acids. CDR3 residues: CASSDPGTQNTGELFF. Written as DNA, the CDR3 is TGTGCCAGCAGTGATCCCGGGACTCAGAACACCGGGGAGCTGTTTTTT.

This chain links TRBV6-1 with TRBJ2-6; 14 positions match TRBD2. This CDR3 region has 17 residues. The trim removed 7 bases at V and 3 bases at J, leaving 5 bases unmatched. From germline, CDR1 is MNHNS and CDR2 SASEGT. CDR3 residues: CASTLTSGRGGANVLTF. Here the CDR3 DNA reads TGTGCCAGCACCTTGACTAGCGGGAGGGGTGGGGCCAACGTCCTGACTTTC.

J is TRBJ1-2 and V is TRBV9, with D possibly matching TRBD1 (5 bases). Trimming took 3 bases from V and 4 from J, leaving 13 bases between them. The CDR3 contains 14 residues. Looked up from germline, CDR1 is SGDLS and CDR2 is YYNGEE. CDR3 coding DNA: TGTGCCAGCAGCGCACCGAGGGGTGGCTATGGCTACACCTTC. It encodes CASSAPRGGYGYTF.

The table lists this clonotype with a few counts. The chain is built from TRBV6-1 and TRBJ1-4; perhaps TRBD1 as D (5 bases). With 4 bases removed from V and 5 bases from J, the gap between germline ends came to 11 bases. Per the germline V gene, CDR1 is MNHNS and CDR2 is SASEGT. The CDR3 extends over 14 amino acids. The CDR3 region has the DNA TGTGCCAGCAGTGGTGGGGGGTTGAATGAAAAACTGTTTTTT. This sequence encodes CASSGGGLNEKLFF.

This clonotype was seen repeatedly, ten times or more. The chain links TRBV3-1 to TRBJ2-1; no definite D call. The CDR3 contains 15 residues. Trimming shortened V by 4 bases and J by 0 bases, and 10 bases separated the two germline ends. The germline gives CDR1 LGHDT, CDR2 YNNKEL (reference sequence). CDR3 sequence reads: CASSLPYHSYNEQFF. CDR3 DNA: TGTGCCAGCAGCCTACCCTACCACTCCTACAATGAGCAGTTCTTC.

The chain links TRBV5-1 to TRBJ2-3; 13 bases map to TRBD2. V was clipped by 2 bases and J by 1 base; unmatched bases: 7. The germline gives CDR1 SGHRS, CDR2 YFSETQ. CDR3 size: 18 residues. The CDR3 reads CASSLWTSGRYGTDTQYF. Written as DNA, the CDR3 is TGCGCCAGCAGCTTATGGACTAGCGGGAGATATGGCACAGATACGCAGTATTTT.

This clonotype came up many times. The CDR3 DNA reads as TGTGCCACCAGCAGAGATCGAATGAACACTGAAGCTTTCTTT. Translating gives CATSRDRMNTEAFF. The chain carries TRBV15 and TRBJ1-1; no definite D call. The V gene's germline CDR1 is LNHNV and CDR2 YYDKDF (reference sequence). This CDR3 region has 14 residues. The V end was cut by 0 bases, the J end by 0 bases, with 5 bases between.

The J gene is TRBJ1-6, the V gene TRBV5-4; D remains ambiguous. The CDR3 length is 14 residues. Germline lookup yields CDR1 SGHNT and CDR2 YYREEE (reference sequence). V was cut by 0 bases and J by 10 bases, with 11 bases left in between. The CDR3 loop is CASSLGGELSPLHF. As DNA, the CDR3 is TGTGCCAGCAGCTTGGGTGGGGAGTTATCACCCCTCCACTTT.

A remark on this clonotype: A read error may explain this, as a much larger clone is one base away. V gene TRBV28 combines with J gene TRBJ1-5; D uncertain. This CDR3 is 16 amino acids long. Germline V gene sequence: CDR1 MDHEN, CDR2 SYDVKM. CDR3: CTSNLRNRSKVQPQHF. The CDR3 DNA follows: TGTACCAGCAACTTGAGGAACAGATCTAAAGTGCAGCCCCAGCATTTT.

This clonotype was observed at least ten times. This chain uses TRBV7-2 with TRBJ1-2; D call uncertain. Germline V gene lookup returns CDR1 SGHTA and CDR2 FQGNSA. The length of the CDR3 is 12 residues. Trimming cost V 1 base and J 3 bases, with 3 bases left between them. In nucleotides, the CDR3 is TGTGCCAGCAGCTTAGTCCACTATGGCTACACCTTC. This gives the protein CASSLVHYGYTF.

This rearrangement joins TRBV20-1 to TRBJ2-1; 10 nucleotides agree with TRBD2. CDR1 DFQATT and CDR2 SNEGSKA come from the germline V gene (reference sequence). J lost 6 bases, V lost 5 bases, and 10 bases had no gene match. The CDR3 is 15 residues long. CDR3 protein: CSALPLAGNSNEQFF. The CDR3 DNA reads TGCAGTGCTTTGCCACTAGCGGGAAATTCCAATGAGCAGTTCTTC.

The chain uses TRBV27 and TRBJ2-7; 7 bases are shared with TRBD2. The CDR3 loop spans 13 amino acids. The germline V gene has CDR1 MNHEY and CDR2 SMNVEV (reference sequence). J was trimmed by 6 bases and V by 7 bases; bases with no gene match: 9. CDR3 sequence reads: CASTSGIFSEQYF. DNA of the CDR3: TGTGCCAGCACCAGCGGGATCTTCAGCGAGCAGTACTTC.

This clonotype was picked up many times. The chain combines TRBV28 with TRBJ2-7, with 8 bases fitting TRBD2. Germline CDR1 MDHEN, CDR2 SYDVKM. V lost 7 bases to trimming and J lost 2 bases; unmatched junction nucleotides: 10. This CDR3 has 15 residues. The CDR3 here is CASNPTVAGTYEQYF. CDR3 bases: TGTGCCAGCAACCCGACGGTAGCGGGAACCTACGAGCAGTACTTC.

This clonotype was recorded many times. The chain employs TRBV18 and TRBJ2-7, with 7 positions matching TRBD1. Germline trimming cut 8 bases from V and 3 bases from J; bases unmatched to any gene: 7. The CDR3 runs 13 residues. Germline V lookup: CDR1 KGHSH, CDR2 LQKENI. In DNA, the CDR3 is TGTGCCAGCACGCCGGGACAGAGCTACGAGCAGTACTTC. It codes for CASTPGQSYEQYF.

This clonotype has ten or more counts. CDR3 loop: CATSRGTGGSYEQYF. The CDR3 nucleotides are TGTGCCACCAGCAGAGGGACAGGGGGCTCCTACGAGCAGTACTTC. The gene calls are TRBV15 and TRBJ2-7; 10 bases agree with TRBD1. Trimming at V came to 1 base and at J to 0 bases, leaving 0 bases not matched to a gene. The germline CDR1 and CDR2 sequences are LNHNV and YYDKDF (reference sequence). The CDR3 spans 15 residues.

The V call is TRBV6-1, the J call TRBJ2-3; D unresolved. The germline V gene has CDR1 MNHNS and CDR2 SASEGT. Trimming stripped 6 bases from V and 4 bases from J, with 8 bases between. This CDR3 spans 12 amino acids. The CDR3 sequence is CASRMGSDTQYF. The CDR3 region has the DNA TGTGCCAGCAGGATGGGTTCAGATACGCAGTATTTT.

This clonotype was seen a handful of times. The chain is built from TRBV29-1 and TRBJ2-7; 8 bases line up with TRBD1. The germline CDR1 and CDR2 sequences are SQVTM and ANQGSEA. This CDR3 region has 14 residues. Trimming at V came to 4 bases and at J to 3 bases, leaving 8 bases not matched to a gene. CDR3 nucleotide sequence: TGCAGCGTTGGTTCCGGGACAGGAGGCTACGAGCAGTACTTC. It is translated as CSVGSGTGGYEQYF.